This entry is about one T cell receptor beta chain. Its target is unknown. The sample comes from a study of response to subunit inactivated influenza vaccine. General study points: T cells newly recruited by each seasonal influenza vaccination are few, the authors suggested.

This CDR3 comprises 14 residues. Germline lookup yields CDR1 MNHEY and CDR2 SVGAGI. Trimming took 0 bases from V and 3 from J, leaving 9 bases between them. TCRdb processed the RT-PCR reads anew with MiXCR; each CDR3 protein has one entry. The sample shows about 180,000 distinct CDR3 sequences, about 11% of them seen only once. The rearrangement joins TRBV6-5 to TRBJ2-7; no clear D gene. This TCR came from a man aged 50 to 69 who received an inactivated influenza vaccine. Sequenced here: CD8+ T cells sorted from PBMCs, sampled about 23 months after vaccination. CDR3 sequence reads: CASSYSNAFYEQYF. The CDR3 DNA sequence: TGTGCCAGCAGTTACTCGAATGCATTCTACGAGCAGTACTTC.